The rows below give T cell receptor beta chains drawn from one sample of a study of blood T cell repertoires in COVID-19. Generated by immunoSEQ multiplex PCR, the TCRdb table keeps only in-frame clones and is missing some. The table includes about 110,000 clones, roughly 80% detected once. Sequences were obtained from peripheral blood. The receptor set was obtained from a man aged 65 to 79 with acute or convalescent COVID-19. CDR3s include the opening cysteine and the closing phenylalanine or tryptophan.

j_call	v_call	cdr3_aa
TRBJ2-7	TRBV20-1	CSATSGHEQYF
TRBJ1-2	TRBV28	CASSLLAGDYGYTF
TRBJ2-3	TRBV5-4	CASSGPGLAGGSNTQYF
TRBJ2-5	TRBV19	CASSMETLQGRFQPTVTQYF
TRBJ1-1	TRBV3-1/TRBV3-2	CASSPRRGRSNTEAFF
TRBJ1-1	TRBV2	CASRGDIRNTEAFF
TRBJ1-2	TRBV14	CASSPPGQGFGYTF
TRBJ2-7	TRBV10-3	CAISGGTGYNEQYF
TRBJ2-1	TRBV7-3	CASSSSSGRALEQFF
TRBJ1-3	TRBV28	CASSLVKGNGNTIYF
TRBJ1-3	TRBV27	CASSSFSGVAGNTIYF
TRBJ1-5	TRBV10-3	CASRHAYSNQPQHF
TRBJ1-5	TRBV3-1/TRBV3-2	CASSQGGPRPQHF
TRBJ2-2	TRBV2	CASRQGGTGELFF
TRBJ1-5	TRBV19	CASSIPDNSNQPQHF
TRBJ2-3	TRBV7-3	CASSPTAPLADTQYF
TRBJ2-1	TRBV18	CASSPPGSGRAFEQFF
TRBJ1-6	TRBV7-2	CASSLTGINSPLHF
TRBJ2-7	TRBV4-1	CASSFRQDYEQYF
TRBJ1-1	TRBV6-5	CASRIQGANTEAFF
TRBJ1-4	TRBV27	CASSLGRAGGNEKLFF
TRBJ2-1	TRBV21-1	CASSWTSGGASSYNEQFF
TRBJ2-1	TRBV10-3	CAISESGHDNEQFF
TRBJ1-5	TRBV6-6	CASSYGQGNQPQHF
TRBJ2-7	TRBV14	CASSPSPGQGGSYEQYF
TRBJ2-7	TRBV11-3	CASSHRGDFPYEQYF
TRBJ2-3	TRBV24-1	CATSAVEVSGDTDTQYF
TRBJ2-1	TRBV5-1	CASSLLAGDYNEQFF
TRBJ1-1	TRBV27	CASSIIGAPRTEAFF
TRBJ2-2	TRBV7-2	CASSLVRTGGELFF
TRBJ2-7	TRBV3-1/TRBV3-2	CASSRDSGRASYEQYF
TRBJ2-3	TRBV7-8	CASSFPGTGVYSTDTQYF